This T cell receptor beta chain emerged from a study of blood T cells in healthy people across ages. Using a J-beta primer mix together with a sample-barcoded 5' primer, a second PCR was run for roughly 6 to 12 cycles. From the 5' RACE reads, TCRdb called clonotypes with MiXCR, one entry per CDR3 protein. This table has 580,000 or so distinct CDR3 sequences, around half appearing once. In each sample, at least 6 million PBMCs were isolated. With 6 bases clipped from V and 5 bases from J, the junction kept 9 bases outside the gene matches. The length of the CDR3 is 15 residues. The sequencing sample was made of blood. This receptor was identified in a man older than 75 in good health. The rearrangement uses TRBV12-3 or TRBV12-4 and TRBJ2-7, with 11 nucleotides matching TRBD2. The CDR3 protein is CASSAPSGRFNEQYF. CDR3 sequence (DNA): TGTGCCAGCAGCGCCCCTAGCGGGAGGTTCAACGAGCAGTACTTC.